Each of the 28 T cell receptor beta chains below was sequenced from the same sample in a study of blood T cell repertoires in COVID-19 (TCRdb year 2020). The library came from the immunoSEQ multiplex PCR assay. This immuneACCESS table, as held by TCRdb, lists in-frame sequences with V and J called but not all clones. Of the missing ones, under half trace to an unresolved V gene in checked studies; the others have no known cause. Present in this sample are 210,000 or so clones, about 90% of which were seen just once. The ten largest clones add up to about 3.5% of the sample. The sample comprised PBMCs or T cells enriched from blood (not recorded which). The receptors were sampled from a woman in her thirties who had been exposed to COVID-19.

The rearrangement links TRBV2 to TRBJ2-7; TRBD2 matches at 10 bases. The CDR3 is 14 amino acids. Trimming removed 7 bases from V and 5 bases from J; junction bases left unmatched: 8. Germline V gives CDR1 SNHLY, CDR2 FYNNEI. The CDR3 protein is CASKEREGLNEQYF. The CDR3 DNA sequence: TGTGCCAGCAAAGAGCGGGAGGGCCTGAACGAGCAGTACTTC.

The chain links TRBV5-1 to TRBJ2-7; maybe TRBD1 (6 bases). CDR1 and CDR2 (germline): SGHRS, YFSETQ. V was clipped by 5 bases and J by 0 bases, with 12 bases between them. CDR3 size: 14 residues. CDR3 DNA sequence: TGCGCCAGCAGACGGGACACCCTCTCCTACGAGCAGTACTTC. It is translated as CASRRDTLSYEQYF. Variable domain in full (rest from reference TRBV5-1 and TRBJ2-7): KAGVTQTPRYLIKTRGQQVTLSCSPISGHRSVSWYQQTPGQGLQFLFEYFSETQRNKGNFPGRFSGRQFSNSRSEMNVSTLELGDSALYLCASRRDTLSYEQYFGPGTRLTVT.

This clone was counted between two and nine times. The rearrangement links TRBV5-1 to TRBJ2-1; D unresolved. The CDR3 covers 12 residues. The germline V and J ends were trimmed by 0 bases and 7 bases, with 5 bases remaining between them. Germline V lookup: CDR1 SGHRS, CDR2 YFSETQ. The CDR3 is CASSLDSNEQFF. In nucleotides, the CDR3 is TGCGCCAGCAGCTTGGACTCTAATGAGCAGTTCTTC. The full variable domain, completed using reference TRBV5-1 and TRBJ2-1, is KAGVTQTPRYLIKTRGQQVTLSCSPISGHRSVSWYQQTPGQGLQFLFEYFSETQRNKGNFPGRFSGRQFSNSRSEMNVSTLELGDSALYLCASSLDSNEQFFGPGTRLTVL.

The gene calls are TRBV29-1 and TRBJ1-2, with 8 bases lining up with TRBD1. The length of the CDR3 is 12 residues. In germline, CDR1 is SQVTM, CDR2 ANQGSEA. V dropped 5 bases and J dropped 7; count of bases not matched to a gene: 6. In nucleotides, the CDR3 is TGCAGCGTTCCCGACAGGGGCGGTGGCTACACCTTC. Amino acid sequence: CSVPDRGGGYTF.

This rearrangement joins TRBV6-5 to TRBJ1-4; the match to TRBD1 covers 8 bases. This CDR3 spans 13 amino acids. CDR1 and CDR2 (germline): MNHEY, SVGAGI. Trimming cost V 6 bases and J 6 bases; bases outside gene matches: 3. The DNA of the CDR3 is TGTGCCAGCAGGGGGACAGGAGATGAAAAACTGTTTTTT. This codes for CASRGTGDEKLFF.

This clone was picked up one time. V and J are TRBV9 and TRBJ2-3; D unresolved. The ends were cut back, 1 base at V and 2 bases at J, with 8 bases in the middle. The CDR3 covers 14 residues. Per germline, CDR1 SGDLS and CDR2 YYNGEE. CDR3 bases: TGTGCCAGCAGCGTATCACTAAACACAGATACGCAGTATTTT. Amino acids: CASSVSLNTDTQYF.

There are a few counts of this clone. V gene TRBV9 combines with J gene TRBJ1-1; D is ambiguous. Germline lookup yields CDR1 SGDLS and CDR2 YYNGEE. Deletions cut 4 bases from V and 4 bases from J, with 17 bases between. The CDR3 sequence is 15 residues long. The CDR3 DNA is TGTGCCAGCAGCAAGTACGAGGGTCGGAGCACTGAAGCTTTCTTT. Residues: CASSKYEGRSTEAFF.

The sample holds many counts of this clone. CDR3 loop: CASSEIRQGNGEQFF. Written as DNA, the CDR3 is TGTGCCAGCAGTGAGATAAGACAGGGAAATGGTGAGCAGTTCTTC. This sequence joins TRBV2 and TRBJ2-1; 7 nucleotides line up with TRBD1. Germline CDR1 is SNHLY and CDR2 is FYNNEI. The CDR3 consists of 15 residues. V gave up 3 bases and J gave up 9 bases; unmatched junction bases: 11. Together with reference TRBV2 and TRBJ2-1, the CDR3 gives the full variable domain: EPEVTQTPSHQVTQMGQEVILRCVPISNHLYFYWYRQILGQKVEFLVSFYNNEISEKSEIFDDQFSVERPDGSNFTLKIRSTKLEDSAMYFCASSEIRQGNGEQFFGPGTRLTVL.

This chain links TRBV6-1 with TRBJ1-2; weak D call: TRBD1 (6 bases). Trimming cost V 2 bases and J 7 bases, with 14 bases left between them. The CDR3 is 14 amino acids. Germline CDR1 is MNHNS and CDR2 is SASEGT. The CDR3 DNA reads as TGTGCCAGCAGTGAACGGACAGTATTCACTGGCTACACCTTC. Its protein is CASSERTVFTGYTF.

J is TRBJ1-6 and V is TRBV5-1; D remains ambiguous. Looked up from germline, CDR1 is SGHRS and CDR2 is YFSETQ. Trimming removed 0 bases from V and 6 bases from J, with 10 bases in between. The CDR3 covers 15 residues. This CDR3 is CASSLDGGFNSPLHF. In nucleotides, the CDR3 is TGCGCCAGCAGCTTGGATGGAGGGTTTAATTCACCCCTCCACTTT. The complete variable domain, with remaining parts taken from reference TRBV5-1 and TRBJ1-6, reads KAGVTQTPRYLIKTRGQQVTLSCSPISGHRSVSWYQQTPGQGLQFLFEYFSETQRNKGNFPGRFSGRQFSNSRSEMNVSTLELGDSALYLCASSLDGGFNSPLHFGNGTRLTVT.

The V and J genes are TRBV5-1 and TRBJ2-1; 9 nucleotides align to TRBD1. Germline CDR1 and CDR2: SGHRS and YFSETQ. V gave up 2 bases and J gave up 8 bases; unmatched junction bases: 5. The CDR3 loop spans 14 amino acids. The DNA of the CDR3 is TGCGCCAGCAGCTTCGGGACAGGGAAGGATGAGCAGTTCTTC. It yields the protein CASSFGTGKDEQFF.

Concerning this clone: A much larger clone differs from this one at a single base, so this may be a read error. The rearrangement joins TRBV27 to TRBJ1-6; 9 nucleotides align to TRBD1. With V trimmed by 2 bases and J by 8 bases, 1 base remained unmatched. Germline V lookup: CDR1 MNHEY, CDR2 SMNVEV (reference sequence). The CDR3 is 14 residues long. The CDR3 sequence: CASSLGTGYSPLHF. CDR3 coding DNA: TGTGCCAGCAGTTTAGGGACAGGGTATTCACCCCTCCACTTT.

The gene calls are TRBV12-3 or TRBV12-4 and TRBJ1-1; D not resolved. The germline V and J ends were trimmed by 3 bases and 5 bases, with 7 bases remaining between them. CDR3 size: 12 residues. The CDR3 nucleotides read TGTGCCAGCAGTTTTGCGCGAACTGAAGCTTTCTTT. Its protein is CASSFARTEAFF.

The CDR3 DNA sequence: TGTGCCTGGAGTGTAGAGACAGGCGGGGGAATAACTGAAGCTTTCTTT. It yields the protein CAWSVETGGGITEAFF. V gene TRBV30 combines with J gene TRBJ1-1, with D possibly matching TRBD1 (6 bases). There are 16 residues in the CDR3. Germline V gene lookup returns CDR1 GTSNPN and CDR2 SVGIG (reference sequence). V shed 0 bases and J shed 5 bases, with 19 bases lying between them.

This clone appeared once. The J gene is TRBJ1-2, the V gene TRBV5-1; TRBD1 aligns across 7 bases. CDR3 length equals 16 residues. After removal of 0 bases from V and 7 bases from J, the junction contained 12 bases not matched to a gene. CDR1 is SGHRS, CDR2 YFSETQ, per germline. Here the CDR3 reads CASSLVALGTEGGYTF. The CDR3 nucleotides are TGCGCCAGCAGCTTGGTGGCCCTCGGGACAGAGGGTGGCTACACCTTC.

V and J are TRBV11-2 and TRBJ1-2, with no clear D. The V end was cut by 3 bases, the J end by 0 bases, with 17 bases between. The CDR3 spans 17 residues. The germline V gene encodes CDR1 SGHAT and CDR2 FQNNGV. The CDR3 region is CASSLEVSGRANYGYTF. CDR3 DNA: TGTGCCAGCAGCTTGGAGGTATCAGGACGAGCTAACTATGGCTACACCTTC.

The chain's CDR3 is CAISEATQGLYNSPLHF. CDR3 in DNA: TGTGCCATCAGTGAGGCTACTCAGGGACTCTATAATTCACCCCTCCACTTT. The V gene is TRBV10-3, the J gene TRBJ1-6, with D possibly matching TRBD1 (5 bases). The length of the CDR3 is 17 residues. CDR1 is ENHRY, CDR2 SYGVKD, per germline. Trimming took off 2 bases at V and 3 bases at J, with 14 bases between the two ends.

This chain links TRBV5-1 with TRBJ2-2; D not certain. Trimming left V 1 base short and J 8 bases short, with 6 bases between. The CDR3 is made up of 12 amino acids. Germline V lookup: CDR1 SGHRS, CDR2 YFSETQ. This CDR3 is CASSLTRGELFF. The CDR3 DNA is TGCGCCAGCAGCTTGACCCGGGGGGAGCTGTTTTTT.

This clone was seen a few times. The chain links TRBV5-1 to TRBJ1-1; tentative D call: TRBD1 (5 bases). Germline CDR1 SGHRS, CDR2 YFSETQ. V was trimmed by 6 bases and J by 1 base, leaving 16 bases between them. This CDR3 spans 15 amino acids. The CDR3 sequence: CASMGSDNTNTEAFF. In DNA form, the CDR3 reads TGCGCCAGCATGGGGTCGGACAATACGAACACTGAAGCTTTCTTT. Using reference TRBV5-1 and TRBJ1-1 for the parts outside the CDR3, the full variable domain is KAGVTQTPRYLIKTRGQQVTLSCSPISGHRSVSWYQQTPGQGLQFLFEYFSETQRNKGNFPGRFSGRQFSNSRSEMNVSTLELGDSALYLCASMGSDNTNTEAFFGQGTRLTVV.

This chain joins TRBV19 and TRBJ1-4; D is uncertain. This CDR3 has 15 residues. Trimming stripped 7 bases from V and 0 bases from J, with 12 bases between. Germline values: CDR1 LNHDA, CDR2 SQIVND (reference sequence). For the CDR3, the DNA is TGTGCCAGTAAATTGGGAGACTCAACTAATGAAAAACTGTTTTTT. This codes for CASKLGDSTNEKLFF.

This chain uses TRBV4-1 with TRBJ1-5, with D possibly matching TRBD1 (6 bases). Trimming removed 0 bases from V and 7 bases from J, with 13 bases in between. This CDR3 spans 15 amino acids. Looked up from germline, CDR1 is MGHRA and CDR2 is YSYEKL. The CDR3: CASSQEGGGGQPQHF. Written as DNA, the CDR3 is TGCGCCAGCAGCCAAGAAGGCGGGGGCGGACAGCCCCAGCATTTT.

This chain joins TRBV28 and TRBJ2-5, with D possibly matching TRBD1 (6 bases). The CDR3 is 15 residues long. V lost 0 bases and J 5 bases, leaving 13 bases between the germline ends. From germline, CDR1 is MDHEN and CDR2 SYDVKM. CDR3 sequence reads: CASSLWQGKKETQYF. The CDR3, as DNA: TGTGCCAGCAGTTTATGGCAGGGGAAGAAGGAGACCCAGTACTTC. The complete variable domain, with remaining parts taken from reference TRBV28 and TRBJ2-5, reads DVKVTQSSRYLVKRTGEKVFLECVQDMDHENMFWYRQDPGLGLRLIYFSYDVKMKEKGDIPEGYSVSREKKERFSLILESASTNQTSMYLCASSLWQGKKETQYFGPGTRLLVL.

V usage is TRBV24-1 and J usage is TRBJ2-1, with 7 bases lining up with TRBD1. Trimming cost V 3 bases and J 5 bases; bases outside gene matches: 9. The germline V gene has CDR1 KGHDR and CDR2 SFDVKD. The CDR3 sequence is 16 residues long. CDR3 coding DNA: TGTGCCACCAGTGATCCCGGGACAGAGGTGGACAATGAGCAGTTCTTC. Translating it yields CATSDPGTEVDNEQFF.

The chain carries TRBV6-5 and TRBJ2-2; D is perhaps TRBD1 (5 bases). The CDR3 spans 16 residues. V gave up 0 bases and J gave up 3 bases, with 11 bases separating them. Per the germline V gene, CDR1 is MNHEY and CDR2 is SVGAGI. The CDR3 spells CASSYSWGADTGELFF. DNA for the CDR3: TGTGCCAGCAGTTACTCATGGGGCGCGGACACCGGGGAGCTGTTTTTT.

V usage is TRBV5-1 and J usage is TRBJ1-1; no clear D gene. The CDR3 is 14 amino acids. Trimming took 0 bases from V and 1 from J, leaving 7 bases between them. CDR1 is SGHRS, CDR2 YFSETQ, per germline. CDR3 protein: CASSLVGRNTEAFF. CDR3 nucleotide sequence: TGCGCCAGCAGCTTGGTAGGGAGGAACACTGAAGCTTTCTTT.

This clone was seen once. CDR3 in amino acids: CASSYRGGTSNEQFF. CDR3 bases: TGTGCCAGCAGTTACCGCGGCGGGACTAGCAATGAGCAGTTCTTC. V is TRBV6-5 and J is TRBJ2-1; 8 nucleotides align to TRBD2. J lost 6 bases, V lost 2 bases, and 6 bases had no gene match. Germline-derived CDR1 and CDR2 are MNHEY and SVGAGI. CDR3 length: 15 amino acids.

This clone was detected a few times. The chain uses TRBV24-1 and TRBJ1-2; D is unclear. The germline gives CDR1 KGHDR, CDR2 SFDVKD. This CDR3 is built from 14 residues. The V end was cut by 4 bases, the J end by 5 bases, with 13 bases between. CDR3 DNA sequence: TGTGCCACCAGTGAAGGTGCAGGCCCTTATGGCTACACCTTC. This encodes CATSEGAGPYGYTF.

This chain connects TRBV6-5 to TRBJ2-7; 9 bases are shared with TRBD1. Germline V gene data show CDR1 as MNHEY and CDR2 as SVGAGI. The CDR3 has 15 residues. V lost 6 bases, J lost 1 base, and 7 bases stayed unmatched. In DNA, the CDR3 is TGTGCCAGCAGAGAGACCGGGACAGGGTCCTACGAGCAGTACTTC. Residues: CASRETGTGSYEQYF.